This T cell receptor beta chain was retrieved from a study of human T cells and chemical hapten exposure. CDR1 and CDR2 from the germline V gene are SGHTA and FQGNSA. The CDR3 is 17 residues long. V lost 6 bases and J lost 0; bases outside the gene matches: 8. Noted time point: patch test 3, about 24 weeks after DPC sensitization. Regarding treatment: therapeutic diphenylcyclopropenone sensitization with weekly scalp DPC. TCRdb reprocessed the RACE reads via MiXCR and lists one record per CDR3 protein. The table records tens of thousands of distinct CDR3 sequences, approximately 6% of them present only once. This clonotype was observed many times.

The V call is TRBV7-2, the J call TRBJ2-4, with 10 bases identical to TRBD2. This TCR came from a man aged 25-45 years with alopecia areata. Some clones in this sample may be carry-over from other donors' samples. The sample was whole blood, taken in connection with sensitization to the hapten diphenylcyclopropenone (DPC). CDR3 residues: CASSQSGGALAKNIQYF. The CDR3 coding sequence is TGTGCCAGCAGTCAAAGCGGGGGGGCGTTAGCCAAAAACATTCAGTACTTC.